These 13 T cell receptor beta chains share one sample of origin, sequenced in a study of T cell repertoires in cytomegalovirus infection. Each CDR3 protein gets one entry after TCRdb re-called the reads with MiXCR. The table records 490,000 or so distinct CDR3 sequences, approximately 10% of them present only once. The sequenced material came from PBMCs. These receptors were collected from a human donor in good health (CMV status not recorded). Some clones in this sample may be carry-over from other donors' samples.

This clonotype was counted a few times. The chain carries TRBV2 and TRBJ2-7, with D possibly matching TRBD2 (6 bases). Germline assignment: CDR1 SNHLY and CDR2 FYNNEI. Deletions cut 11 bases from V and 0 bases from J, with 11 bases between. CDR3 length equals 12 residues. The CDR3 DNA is TGTGCCCACGACGGGAGCTCCTACGAGCAGTACTTC. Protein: CAHDGSSYEQYF.

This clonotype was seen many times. The CDR3 nucleotides are TGTGCCAGCAGCCAATCTAGCGGGAGTTACAATGAGCAGTTCTTC. It encodes CASSQSSGSYNEQFF. The chain recombines TRBV3-1 with TRBJ2-1; TRBD2 matches at 10 bases. Germline V gives CDR1 LGHDT, CDR2 YNNKEL (reference sequence). This CDR3 has 15 residues. The V segment lost 2 bases and the J segment 4 bases; nucleotides outside the gene matches: 2.

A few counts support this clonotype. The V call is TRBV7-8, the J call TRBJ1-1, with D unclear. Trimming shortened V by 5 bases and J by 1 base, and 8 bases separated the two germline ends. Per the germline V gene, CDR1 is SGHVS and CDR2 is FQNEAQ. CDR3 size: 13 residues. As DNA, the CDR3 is TGTGCCAGCAGCCCCTTTCAGAACACTGAAGCTTTCTTT. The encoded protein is CASSPFQNTEAFF.

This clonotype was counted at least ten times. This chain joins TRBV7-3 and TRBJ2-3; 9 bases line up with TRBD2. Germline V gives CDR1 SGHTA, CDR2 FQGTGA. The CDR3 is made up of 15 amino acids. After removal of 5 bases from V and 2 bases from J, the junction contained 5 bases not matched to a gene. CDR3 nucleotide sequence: TGTGCCAGCAGCGATAGCGGGGGTACCACAGATACGCAGTATTTT. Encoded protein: CASSDSGGTTDTQYF.

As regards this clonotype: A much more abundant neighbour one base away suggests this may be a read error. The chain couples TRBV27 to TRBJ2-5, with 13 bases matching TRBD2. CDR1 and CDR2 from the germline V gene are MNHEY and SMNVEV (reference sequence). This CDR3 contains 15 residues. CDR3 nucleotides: TGTGCCAGCAGTCGGACTAGCGGGAGTAGCGAGACCCAGAACTTC. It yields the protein CASSRTSGSSETQNF.

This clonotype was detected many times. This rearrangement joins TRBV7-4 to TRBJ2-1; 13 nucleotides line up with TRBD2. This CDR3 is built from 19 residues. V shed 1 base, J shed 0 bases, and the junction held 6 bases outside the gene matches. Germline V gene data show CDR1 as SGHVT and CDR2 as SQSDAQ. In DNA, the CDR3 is TGTGCCAGCAGCTTAGGTGCCGGGACTAGCGGGAACTCCTACAATGAGCAGTTCTTC. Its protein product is CASSLGAGTSGNSYNEQFF.

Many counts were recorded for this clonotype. The DNA of the CDR3 is TGTGCCAGCAGTTACTCCTTACCTAGCGGGGTATACAATGAGCAGTTCTTC. Translation gives CASSYSLPSGVYNEQFF. The J gene is TRBJ2-1, the V gene TRBV6-5; 9 nucleotides line up with TRBD2. This CDR3 has 17 residues. V lost 0 bases, J lost 4 bases, and 7 bases stayed unmatched. CDR1 MNHEY and CDR2 SVGAGI come from the germline V gene.

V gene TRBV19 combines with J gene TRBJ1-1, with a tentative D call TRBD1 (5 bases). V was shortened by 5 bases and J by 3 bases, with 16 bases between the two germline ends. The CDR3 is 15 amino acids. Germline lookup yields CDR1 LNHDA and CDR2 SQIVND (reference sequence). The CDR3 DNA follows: TGTGCCAGTAGTCACGGGGGGGGTCGGGACACTGAAGCTTTCTTT. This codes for CASSHGGGRDTEAFF. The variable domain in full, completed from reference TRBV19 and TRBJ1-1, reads DGGITQSPKYLFRKEGQNVTLSCEQNLNHDAMYWYRQDPGQGLRLIYYSQIVNDFQKGDIAEGYSVSREKKESFPLTVTSAQKNPTAFYLCASSHGGGRDTEAFFGQGTRLTVV.

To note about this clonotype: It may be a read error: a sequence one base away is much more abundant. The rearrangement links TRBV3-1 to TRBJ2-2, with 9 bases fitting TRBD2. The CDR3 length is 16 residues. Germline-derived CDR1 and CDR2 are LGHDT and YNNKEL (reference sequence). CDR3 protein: CTSSQKRGVYTGELFF. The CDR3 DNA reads TGTACCAGCAGCCAGAAGCGGGGGGTATACACCGGGGAGCTGTTTTTT.

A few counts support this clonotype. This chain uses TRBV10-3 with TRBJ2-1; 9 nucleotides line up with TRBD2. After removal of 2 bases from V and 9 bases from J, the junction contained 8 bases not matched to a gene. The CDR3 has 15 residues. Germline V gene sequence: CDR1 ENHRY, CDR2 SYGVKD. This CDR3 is CAISEPGLAIGEQFF. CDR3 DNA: TGTGCCATCAGTGAGCCGGGACTAGCAATCGGTGAGCAGTTCTTC.

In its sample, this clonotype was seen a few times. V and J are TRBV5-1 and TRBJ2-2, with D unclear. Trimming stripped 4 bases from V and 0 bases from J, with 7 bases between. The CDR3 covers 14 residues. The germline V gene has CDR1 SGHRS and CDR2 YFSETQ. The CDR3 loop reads CASSTPANTGELFF. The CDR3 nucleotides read TGCGCCAGCAGCACACCAGCGAACACCGGGGAGCTGTTTTTT.

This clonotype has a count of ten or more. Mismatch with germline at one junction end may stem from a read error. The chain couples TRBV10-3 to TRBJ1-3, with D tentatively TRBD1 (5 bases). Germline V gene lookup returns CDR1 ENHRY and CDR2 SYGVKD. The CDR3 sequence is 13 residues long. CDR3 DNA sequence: TGTGCCATCAGTGGCACGTCAGGGTCGAAGTGGGATTTT. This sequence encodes CAISGTSGSKWDF.

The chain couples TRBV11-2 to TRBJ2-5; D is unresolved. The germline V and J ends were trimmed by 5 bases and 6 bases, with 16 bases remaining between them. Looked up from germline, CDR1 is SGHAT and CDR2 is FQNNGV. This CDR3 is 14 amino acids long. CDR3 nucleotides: TGTGCCAGCAGCCGAGACGGCGGCAGGAAGACCCAGTACTTC. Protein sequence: CASSRDGGRKTQYF.